The 15 T cell receptor beta chains below come from one sample, sequenced in a study of monozygotic twins with inflammatory bowel disease. Following a re-call of the 5' RACE reads, TCRdb has one entry per CDR3 protein and lacks DNA. The specimen's table records 300,000 to 400,000 distinct CDR3 sequences. Material for sequencing was blood. These receptors came from a human donor with ulcerative colitis or Crohn's disease, or a healthy co-twin of an affected twin (not recorded which).

The genes are TRBV18 and TRBJ2-7; lacking DNA, the TRBD1 call made by TCRdb goes unchecked. The germline V gene encodes CDR1 KGHSH and CDR2 LQKENI. This CDR3 comprises 13 residues. CDR3: CASSPRSGDEQYF.

The rearrangement uses TRBV19 and TRBJ1-2; TCRdb picks TRBD1, but there is no DNA to check that call. The CDR3 runs to 13 residues. Germline CDR1 is LNHDA and CDR2 is SQIVND (reference sequence). This CDR3 reads CASHPRQLYGYTF.

V usage is TRBV20-1 and J usage is TRBJ2-1. The germline V gene encodes CDR1 DFQATT and CDR2 SNEGSKA (reference sequence). The CDR3 contains 12 residues. CDR3 sequence: CSARIQHHEQFF.

The chain carries TRBV7-9 and TRBJ1-1. CDR1 is SEHNR, CDR2 FQNEAQ, per germline (reference sequence). This CDR3 spans 14 amino acids. The CDR3 protein is CASLTAGEWTEAFF. The whole variable domain, filled in from reference TRBV7-9 and TRBJ1-1, reads DTGVSQNPRHKITKRGQNVTFRCDPISEHNRLYWYRQTLGQGPEFLTYFQNEAQLEKSRLLSDRFSAERPKGSFSTLEIQRTEQGDSAMYLCASLTAGEWTEAFFGQGTRLTVV.

The rearrangement links TRBV5-1 to TRBJ2-7. The CDR3 is 14 amino acids. Germline V gene lookup returns CDR1 SGHRS and CDR2 YFSETQ. The CDR3 loop is CASSLQSTSYEQYF. Complete variable domain (other parts from reference TRBV5-1 and TRBJ2-7): KAGVTQTPRYLIKTRGQQVTLSCSPISGHRSVSWYQQTPGQGLQFLFEYFSETQRNKGNFPGRFSGRQFSNSRSEMNVSTLELGDSALYLCASSLQSTSYEQYFGPGTRLTVT.

The chain couples TRBV18 to TRBJ1-6; the D call from TCRdb, TRBD1, cannot be confirmed without DNA. This CDR3 is built from 15 residues. The germline CDR1 and CDR2 sequences are KGHSH and LQKENI. CDR3 protein: CASSPQAGTNSPLHF.

The rearrangement joins TRBV2 to TRBJ1-6. The germline CDR1 and CDR2 sequences are SNHLY and FYNNEI. The CDR3 loop spans 14 amino acids. This chain's CDR3 is CASSEGRWNSPLHF.

This chain uses TRBV7-2 with TRBJ1-3; absent DNA, TCRdb's TRBD1 call cannot be checked. The CDR3 is made up of 17 amino acids. Germline CDR1 is SGHTA and CDR2 is FQGNSA. The CDR3 here is CASSLGQHRGIGNTIYF.

This rearrangement joins TRBV5-4 to TRBJ2-5; TCRdb's D call, TRBD1, is unchecked because there is no DNA. This CDR3 has 16 residues. The germline V gene encodes CDR1 SGHNT and CDR2 YYREEE (reference sequence). CDR3 sequence: CASSGGGTTDQETQYF.

CDR3 in amino acids: CASSVTLSTDTQYF. The V and J genes are TRBV9 and TRBJ2-3. The CDR3 totals 14 residues. Germline CDR1 SGDLS, CDR2 YYNGEE.

The gene calls are TRBV11-2 and TRBJ2-5; the D gene TCRdb calls, TRBD1, cannot be checked with no DNA. This CDR3 spans 15 amino acids. Germline V CDR1 and CDR2: SGHAT, FQNNGV. The CDR3 spells CASSLVGGGAETQYF.

The chain is built from TRBV29-1 and TRBJ2-2; no DNA is available, so the TRBD2 call from TCRdb remains unchecked. The CDR3 covers 15 residues. Per germline, CDR1 SQVTM and CDR2 ANQGSEA. CDR3 amino acids: CSVGLGLVFTGELFF.

The chain uses TRBV25-1 and TRBJ1-4; TCRdb lists TRBD1, though no DNA is available to test this call. Per germline, CDR1 MGHDK and CDR2 SYGVNS. This CDR3 has 13 residues. The CDR3 sequence is CASTGQGLGKLFF.

J is TRBJ2-2 and V is TRBV29-1; TCRdb designates TRBD1, a call that cannot be tested without DNA. The CDR3 totals 13 residues. Looked up from germline, CDR1 is SQVTM and CDR2 is ANQGSEA. CDR3 protein: CSVQGQGIGELFF.

This rearrangement joins TRBV7-9 to TRBJ2-3. The CDR3 sequence is 12 residues long. CDR1 and CDR2 (germline): SEHNR, FQNEAQ (reference sequence). CDR3: CASSGWGDTQYF. Looking up the rest from reference TRBV7-9 and TRBJ2-3 gives the full variable domain: DTGVSQNPRHKITKRGQNVTFRCDPISEHNRLYWYRQTLGQGPEFLTYFQNEAQLEKSRLLSDRFSAERPKGSFSTLEIQRTEQGDSAMYLCASSGWGDTQYFGPGTRLTVL.